This TCR beta chain was recorded in a study of shared clonotypes between healthy human individuals. This clone showed up just once. J gave up 4 bases and V 1 base, and 6 bases lay outside the gene matches. The CDR3 is 16 residues long. In germline, CDR1 is SGHRS, CDR2 YFSETQ. The table came from immunoSEQ multiplex PCR; TCRdb's copy has only in-frame clones and leaves some out. The table has some 2.1 million clones, just over 90% seen once. Positive CCR7 selection of CD45RO-negative cells yielded the naive CD8 cells, and terminally differentiated effector memory CD45RA+ cells were excluded. The rearrangement uses TRBV5-1 and TRBJ1-5, with 9 bases fitting TRBD1. This clonotype was sampled from a man between 18 and 29 years old in good health. Some clones in this sample may be carry-over from other donors' samples. The sequencing sample was made of naive CD8+ T cells from PBMCs. Here the CDR3 reads CASSLTGGAGNQPQHF. The CDR3 DNA sequence: TGCGCCAGCAGCTTGACAGGGGGCGCGGGGAATCAGCCCCAGCATTTT.